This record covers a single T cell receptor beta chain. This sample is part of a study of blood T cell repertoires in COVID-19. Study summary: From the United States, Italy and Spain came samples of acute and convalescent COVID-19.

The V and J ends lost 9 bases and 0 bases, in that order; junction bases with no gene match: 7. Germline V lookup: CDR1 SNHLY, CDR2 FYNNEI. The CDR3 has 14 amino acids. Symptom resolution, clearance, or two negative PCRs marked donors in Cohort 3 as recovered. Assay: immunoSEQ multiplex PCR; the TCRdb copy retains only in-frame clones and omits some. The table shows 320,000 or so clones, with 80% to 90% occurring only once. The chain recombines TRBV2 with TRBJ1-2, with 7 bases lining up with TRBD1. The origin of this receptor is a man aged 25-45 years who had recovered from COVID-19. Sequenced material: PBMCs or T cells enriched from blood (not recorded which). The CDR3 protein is CARRQGSTNYGYTF. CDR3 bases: TGTGCCAGAAGACAGGGTTCTACTAACTATGGCTACACCTTC.